The rows below give T cell receptor beta chains drawn from one sample of a study of T cell changes during pregnancy in multiple sclerosis. Generated by immunoSEQ multiplex PCR, the TCRdb table keeps only in-frame clones and is missing some. The sample includes tens of thousands of clones, less than 95% seen only once; the top ten take 2% to 3%. The material was CD8+ T cells from peripheral blood mononuclear cells, obtained after pregnancy. The receptors originated from a female donor with multiple sclerosis, enrolled in a pregnancy study. Both conserved end residues are trimmed from each CDR3. Fields, in order: J gene, CDR3 length, V gene, D gene, CDR3 protein. The D gene is left open where the match is weak.

J: TRBJ2-7; length: 11; V: TRBV27; D: -; CDR3: ASSQATQYEQY
J: TRBJ1-1; length: 11; V: TRBV19; D: -; CDR3: ASSISVNTEAF
J: TRBJ2-1; length: 12; V: TRBV19; D: -; CDR3: ASSIDPGAGEQF
J: TRBJ2-7; length: 12; V: TRBV28; D: TRBD1; CDR3: ASSDGQASYEQY
J: TRBJ2-1; length: 12; V: TRBV27; D: -; CDR3: ASSLGGTYNEQF
J: TRBJ2-1; length: 14; V: TRBV5-1; D: TRBD2; CDR3: ASSLTGTSGSDEQF
J: TRBJ2-1; length: 13; V: TRBV9; D: TRBD2; CDR3: ASSPLASDYNEQF
J: TRBJ1-1; length: 11; V: TRBV6-4; D: TRBD1; CDR3: ASKGQGINGAF
J: TRBJ2-2; length: 15; V: TRBV7-2; D: TRBD1; CDR3: ASSRFRTGIVPGELF
J: TRBJ2-6; length: 15; V: TRBV7-8; D: TRBD1; CDR3: ASSPGTGGIGANVLT
J: TRBJ2-3; length: 14; V: TRBV2; D: TRBD2; CDR3: ASSAREGLASDTQY
J: TRBJ2-7; length: 14; V: TRBV7-9; D: TRBD2; CDR3: ASSPGRSGGSYEQY
J: TRBJ2-2; length: 13; V: TRBV15; D: -; CDR3: ATSRLQENTGELF
J: TRBJ2-3; length: 13; V: TRBV19; D: TRBD2; CDR3: ASSSLAGGIDTQY
J: TRBJ2-3; length: 13; V: TRBV28; D: -; CDR3: ASSSYRDGTDTQY
J: TRBJ2-7; length: 14; V: TRBV10-3; D: -; CDR3: ATGGQSGQVIYEQY
J: TRBJ1-5; length: 10; V: TRBV19; D: -; CDR3: ASSDRGIPQH
J: TRBJ1-4; length: 15; V: TRBV27; D: TRBD1; CDR3: ASSLTVNYRGDEKLF
J: TRBJ1-5; length: 13; V: TRBV27; D: TRBD1; CDR3: ASSLGQGVFQPQH
J: TRBJ2-2; length: 9; V: TRBV5-4; D: -; CDR3: ATTNTGELF
J: TRBJ2-3; length: 14; V: TRBV19; D: TRBD2; CDR3: ASSFGTSGSTDTQY
J: TRBJ1-1; length: 9; V: TRBV27; D: TRBD1; CDR3: ASSLGGIAF
J: TRBJ2-7; length: 12; V: TRBV7-2; D: TRBD2; CDR3: ASTRLAGYYEQY
J: TRBJ1-1; length: 12; V: TRBV6-4; D: -; CDR3: ASSDGGGASEAF
J: TRBJ2-1; length: 12; V: TRBV30; D: TRBD2; CDR3: AWLGGGPYNEQF
J: TRBJ2-7; length: 10; V: TRBV29-1; D: -; CDR3: SVPGVAYEQY
J: TRBJ2-5; length: 10; V: TRBV9; D: TRBD2; CDR3: ASSDPRGAQY
J: TRBJ2-7; length: 13; V: TRBV7-3; D: TRBD1; CDR3: ASSPTGTGVNEQY
J: TRBJ2-3; length: 12; V: TRBV6-1; D: TRBD1; CDR3: ASSEGQGADTQY
J: TRBJ2-2; length: 13; V: TRBV6-6; D: -; CDR3: ASSYNRANTGELF
J: TRBJ2-3; length: 13; V: TRBV19; D: TRBD2; CDR3: ASSTLAGPTNTQY
J: TRBJ2-2; length: 13; V: TRBV28; D: TRBD2; CDR3: ASKSLAGGVGELF
J: TRBJ2-2; length: 13; V: TRBV19; D: -; CDR3: ASSIEQVNTGELF
J: TRBJ1-2; length: 12; V: TRBV25-1; D: -; CDR3: ASSESYSRGGYT
J: TRBJ2-7; length: 12; V: TRBV11-2; D: TRBD1; CDR3: ASRGGTGDGEQY
J: TRBJ2-7; length: 14; V: TRBV27; D: -; CDR3: ASSRRDGGMPGEQY
J: TRBJ2-1; length: 11; V: TRBV5-8; D: -; CDR3: ASSFGSYNEQF
J: TRBJ2-2; length: 9; V: TRBV7-9; D: -; CDR3: ASTLTGELF
J: TRBJ2-7; length: 12; V: TRBV28; D: -; CDR3: ASSLRGRGYEQY
J: TRBJ2-3; length: 14; V: TRBV7-3; D: -; CDR3: ASSLTLETSTDTQY
J: TRBJ2-7; length: 12; V: TRBV5-1; D: TRBD1; CDR3: ASSSWTGVDEQY
J: TRBJ2-7; length: 13; V: TRBV5-4; D: -; CDR3: ASSLTGMGDYEQY
J: TRBJ2-5; length: 15; V: TRBV5-6; D: TRBD1; CDR3: ASSLERQGFRQETQY
J: TRBJ2-7; length: 13; V: TRBV4-3; D: -; CDR3: ASSQGRGSSYEQY
J: TRBJ2-7; length: 11; V: TRBV10-3; D: TRBD1; CDR3: AISWTGHHEQY
J: TRBJ2-3; length: 14; V: TRBV5-6; D: -; CDR3: ASSLSQGGLTDTQY
J: TRBJ2-1; length: 12; V: TRBV27; D: -; CDR3: ASSLPSAYNEQF
J: TRBJ2-3; length: 13; V: TRBV6-5; D: -; CDR3: ASRGILESGDTQY